The next 29 T cell receptor beta chains were all read from a single sample in a study of cytomegalovirus exposure and HLA in healthy donors (dated 2017 in TCRdb). The library relied on the immunoSEQ multiplex PCR assay. The multiplex PCR relied on a mix of 60 forward primers for TCR Vbeta segments and 13 reverse primers for TCR Jbeta segments. Held by TCRdb, this immuneACCESS table contains in-frame sequences only and omits some clones. Under half of the omission traces to an unresolved V gene where checked; the cause of the rest is unknown. This sample has nearly 200,000 clones in its table, and roughly four fifths of those were observed once. The ten largest clones represent under 7.5% of the sample. The sequencing input was PBMCs. These receptors originate from a woman aged 50 to 60 in good health and CMV-seropositive.

This clone was picked up one time. The J gene is TRBJ2-7, the V gene TRBV6-5; 9 nucleotides agree with TRBD1. J gave up 6 bases and V 6 bases, and 6 bases lay outside the gene matches. This CDR3 spans 13 amino acids. Germline V CDR1 and CDR2: MNHEY, SVGAGI. CDR3 sequence (DNA): TGTGCCAGCAGCCTGACAGGGGGGGTCGAGCAGTACTTC. Encoded protein: CASSLTGGVEQYF.

This clone has just one count. The J gene is TRBJ1-1, the V gene TRBV2; D remains ambiguous. The CDR3 runs to 12 residues. Trimming took 7 bases from V and 0 from J, leaving 6 bases between them. Per germline, CDR1 SNHLY and CDR2 FYNNEI. The CDR3 region is CASTGLNTEAFF. The CDR3 region has the DNA TGTGCCAGCACGGGGTTGAACACTGAAGCTTTCTTT.

The chain is built from TRBV28 and TRBJ2-3; 11 bases are a match to TRBD2. The CDR3 length is 17 residues. The ends lost 10 bases at V and 3 bases at J; junction bases unmatched: 15. Germline assignment: CDR1 MDHEN and CDR2 SYDVKM. DNA for the CDR3: TGTGCCACTTCCACCGGGGTAGCGGGAGGGCCGACAGATACGCAGTATTTT. As protein: CATSTGVAGGPTDTQYF.

This clone was seen only a few times. The chain couples TRBV18 to TRBJ1-1; D is possibly TRBD1 (6 bases). The CDR3 consists of 13 residues. Germline V lookup: CDR1 KGHSH, CDR2 LQKENI. V lost 3 bases and J lost 8, with 13 bases in between. The CDR3 nucleotides are TGTGCCAGCTCACCCCCTTTGGGACAAGAAGCTTTCTTT. Amino acids: CASSPPLGQEAFF.

The chain links TRBV7-8 to TRBJ2-5, with D perhaps matching TRBD1 (6 bases). V lost 7 bases and J lost 2, with 14 bases in between. CDR3 length: 14 amino acids. Germline V gives CDR1 SGHVS, CDR2 FQNEAQ. The CDR3 protein is CASTYGTIQETQYF. CDR3 bases: TGTGCCAGCACCTATGGGACAATACAAGAGACCCAGTACTTC.

The CDR3 DNA reads as TGTGCCACCAGCGCACCCAGACTAGCGGGAACAAACAATGAGCAGTTCTTC. Its protein is CATSAPRLAGTNNEQFF. The chain carries TRBV15 and TRBJ2-1, with 11 bases fitting TRBD2. Germline values: CDR1 LNHNV, CDR2 YYDKDF (reference sequence). This CDR3 has 17 residues. V dropped 5 bases and J dropped 5; count of bases not matched to a gene: 11.

V and J are TRBV5-1 and TRBJ2-1; perhaps TRBD1 as D (6 bases). Deletions cut 4 bases from V and 5 bases from J, with 13 bases between. The CDR3 is 14 residues long. The germline V gene has CDR1 SGHRS and CDR2 YFSETQ. The CDR3 region is CASSASWDNNEQFF. The CDR3 DNA is TGCGCCAGCAGCGCCTCATGGGACAACAATGAGCAGTTCTTC. The entire variable domain, with the rest obtained from reference TRBV5-1 and TRBJ2-1, is as follows: KAGVTQTPRYLIKTRGQQVTLSCSPISGHRSVSWYQQTPGQGLQFLFEYFSETQRNKGNFPGRFSGRQFSNSRSEMNVSTLELGDSALYLCASSASWDNNEQFFGPGTRLTVL.

Written as DNA, the CDR3 is TGTGCCAGCAGTGAACGACAGGGGGACATTCAGTACTTC. Translating it yields CASSERQGDIQYF. The rearrangement links TRBV6-1 to TRBJ2-4; 9 bases are shared with TRBD1. The CDR3 loop spans 13 amino acids. The ends lost 2 bases at V and 8 bases at J; junction bases unmatched: 1. Germline values: CDR1 MNHNS, CDR2 SASEGT.

This clone was observed a handful of times. The rearrangement uses TRBV10-2 and TRBJ1-1; D unresolved. With 8 bases removed from V and 3 bases from J, the gap between germline ends came to 16 bases. Germline CDR1 reads WSHSY; CDR2 reads SAAADI. This CDR3 spans 14 amino acids. The CDR3 DNA sequence: TGCGCCAGCTCCCGACGGAGGGCGGACACTGAAGCTTTCTTT. It specifies CASSRRRADTEAFF.

V and J are TRBV4-1 and TRBJ2-6; TRBD2 aligns across 7 bases. This CDR3 contains 19 residues. The junction had 8 bases not matched to a gene; V was cut back by 0 bases and J by 0 bases. Per germline, CDR1 MGHRA and CDR2 YSYEKL. The CDR3 DNA reads TGCGCCAGCAGCCAAGATCGGGTGGGAGGGTACTCTGGGGCCAACGTCCTGACTTTC. Protein: CASSQDRVGGYSGANVLTF.

This clone was seen only a few times. The chain joins TRBV11-2 to TRBJ2-1; 9 nucleotides align to TRBD2. The J segment lost 3 bases and the V segment lost 6 bases, leaving 3 bases of the junction unmatched. The CDR3 contains 14 residues. Per germline, CDR1 SGHAT and CDR2 FQNNGV. The CDR3 coding sequence is TGTGCCAGCAGACTTAGCGGGAGCTACAATGAGCAGTTCTTC. Its protein is CASRLSGSYNEQFF.

The chain joins TRBV19 to TRBJ2-7, with 8 bases identical to TRBD1. J gave up 4 bases and V 3 bases, and 5 bases lay outside the gene matches. Germline values: CDR1 LNHDA, CDR2 SQIVND (reference sequence). The CDR3 runs 14 residues. CDR3 DNA: TGTGCCAGTAGTATGAGGCAGGGGGCGTACGAGCAGTACTTC. It specifies CASSMRQGAYEQYF.

J is TRBJ1-1 and V is TRBV4-1; 7 bases are a match to TRBD1. The germline V gene has CDR1 MGHRA and CDR2 YSYEKL. CDR3 size: 15 residues. The V and J ends lost 3 bases and 1 base, in that order; junction bases with no gene match: 5. The CDR3 loop is CASSQVTGRNTEAFF. In DNA, the CDR3 is TGCGCCAGCAGCCAGGTGACAGGGAGGAACACTGAAGCTTTCTTT.

With respect to this clone: The junction shows a germline mismatch at one end, possibly a read error. This chain links TRBV7-9 with TRBJ2-5, with D maybe TRBD2 (5 bases). CDR3 size: 16 residues. Germline V lookup: CDR1 SEHNR, CDR2 FQNEAQ (reference sequence). CDR3 coding DNA: TGTTCCAGCAGCTTTTCGGGGAACGCGTACCAAGAGACCCAGTACTTC. This sequence encodes CSSSFSGNAYQETQYF.

The chain joins TRBV6-5 to TRBJ2-5; D unresolved. CDR3 length: 11 residues. V lost 2 bases to trimming and J lost 5 bases, with 3 bases between them. CDR1 and CDR2 from the germline V gene are MNHEY and SVGAGI. The CDR3 coding sequence is TGTGCCAGCAGTTACCGGGAGACCCAGTACTTC. Protein product: CASSYRETQYF.

The chain combines TRBV7-8 with TRBJ1-2; the D gene is possibly TRBD1 (5 bases). Germline V lookup: CDR1 SGHVS, CDR2 FQNEAQ. With 0 bases removed from V and 8 bases from J, the gap between germline ends came to 16 bases. CDR3 length equals 15 residues. The CDR3 region has the DNA TGTGCCAGCAGCTTAGCCCGGGAGGGGCCTTCCGGCTACACCTTC. Protein: CASSLAREGPSGYTF. Together with reference TRBV7-8 and TRBJ1-2, the CDR3 gives the full variable domain: GAGVSQSPRYKVAKRGQDVALRCDPISGHVSLFWYQQALGQGPEFLTYFQNEAQLDKSGLPSDRFFAERPEGSVSTLKIQRTQQEDSAVYLCASSLAREGPSGYTFGSGTRLTVV.

The chain uses TRBV5-4 and TRBJ1-2; TRBD1 matches 8 bases. The CDR3 covers 14 residues. Per the germline V gene, CDR1 is SGHNT and CDR2 is YYREEE (reference sequence). J was trimmed by 6 bases and V by 0 bases; bases with no gene match: 4. In DNA, the CDR3 is TGTGCCAGCAGCTTGGACAGGGGGGCGGATGGCTACACCTTC. This translates into CASSLDRGADGYTF.

V gene TRBV5-1 combines with J gene TRBJ2-5; 7 positions match TRBD2. Gene TRBJ2-7 matches the end of the DNA better, so the J call may be wrong. The germline CDR1 and CDR2 sequences are SGHRS and YFSETQ. The CDR3 has 15 amino acids. The CDR3 coding sequence is TGCGCCAGCAGCATTAGCGGGCCCCTCCTCTACGAGCAGTACTTC. It encodes CASSISGPLLYEQYF.

This sequence joins TRBV30 and TRBJ2-4; TRBD2 matches 12 bases. The CDR3 is made up of 17 amino acids. CDR1 and CDR2 (germline): GTSNPN, SVGIG (reference sequence). The ends lost 2 bases at V and 6 bases at J; junction bases unmatched: 11. The DNA for the CDR3 is TGTGCCTGGAGTACACGGACTAGCGGGGCTCCAACAAACATTCAGTACTTC. Translated, it gives CAWSTRTSGAPTNIQYF.

The chain joins TRBV5-5 to TRBJ2-3; TRBD1 agrees at 8 bases. CDR1 and CDR2 (germline): SGHKS, YYEKEE (reference sequence). The CDR3 has 14 residues. J was trimmed by 5 bases and V by 4 bases; bases with no gene match: 6. CDR3 sequence: CASSRRTGLDTQYF. The DNA of the CDR3 is TGTGCCAGCAGCCGTAGGACAGGGCTAGATACGCAGTATTTT.

V and J are TRBV30 and TRBJ2-7, with a possible D match to TRBD1 (5 bases). From germline, CDR1 is GTSNPN and CDR2 SVGIG (reference sequence). V was trimmed by 3 bases and J by 2 bases, leaving 14 bases between them. The CDR3 covers 14 residues. For the CDR3, the DNA is TGTGCCTGGAGAGGACACTCCCCTGCCTACGAGCAGTACTTC. Translating gives CAWRGHSPAYEQYF.

This clone was seen just once. The rearrangement uses TRBV28 and TRBJ2-7, with D possibly being TRBD2 (6 bases). The germline V gene encodes CDR1 MDHEN and CDR2 SYDVKM. The V and J ends lost 2 bases and 2 bases respectively, with 16 bases between them. The length of the CDR3 is 16 residues. CDR3 protein: CASSLVGRDLAYEQYF. The CDR3 region has the DNA TGTGCCAGCAGTTTAGTCGGCAGGGACTTGGCCTACGAGCAGTACTTC.

The chain combines TRBV6-1 with TRBJ2-7; D gene unclear. V lost 3 bases, J lost 0 bases, and 12 bases lay in between. Germline values: CDR1 MNHNS, CDR2 SASEGT. The CDR3 runs 15 residues. CDR3 region: CASSDPAPYSYEQYF. CDR3 coding DNA: TGTGCCAGCAGTGACCCAGCGCCATACTCCTACGAGCAGTACTTC.

The chain joins TRBV27 to TRBJ2-1, with D perhaps matching TRBD2 (6 bases). Germline V lookup: CDR1 MNHEY, CDR2 SMNVEV (reference sequence). The CDR3 spans 15 residues. Trimming left V 7 bases short and J 4 bases short, with 17 bases between. The CDR3 reads CASTSEGGAYNEQFF. In DNA, the CDR3 is TGTGCCAGCACCTCGGAGGGCGGGGCTTACAATGAGCAGTTCTTC.

The rearrangement joins TRBV5-5 to TRBJ2-7; 8 positions agree with TRBD2. Trimming removed 2 bases from V and 2 bases from J; junction bases left unmatched: 3. The CDR3 contains 14 residues. Germline V gene sequence: CDR1 SGHKS, CDR2 YYEKEE (reference sequence). CDR3 DNA: TGTGCCAGCAGCTTATTAGCGGGAACCTACGAGCAGTACTTC. Its translation is CASSLLAGTYEQYF.

This clone was picked up a small number of times. This chain joins TRBV2 and TRBJ2-2; 7 nucleotides match TRBD1. In germline, CDR1 is SNHLY, CDR2 FYNNEI. V shed 7 bases and J 8 bases; nucleotides not matched to a gene: 7. CDR3 size: 13 residues. As DNA, the CDR3 is TGTGCCAGCAAGGGGGCGCCGGCGGGGGAGCTGTTTTTT. Translating it yields CASKGAPAGELFF.

This clone was observed a single time. V gene TRBV29-1 combines with J gene TRBJ1-4, with a possible D match to TRBD1 (6 bases). The V end lost 5 bases, the J end lost 7 bases, and 17 bases lay between the germline ends. CDR1 SQVTM and CDR2 ANQGSEA come from the germline V gene. This CDR3 contains 14 residues. The DNA for the CDR3 is TGCAGCGTTAATGTCGGGGGGGCAGGTGAAAAACTGTTTTTT. Translated, it gives CSVNVGGAGEKLFF.

The gene calls are TRBV5-4 and TRBJ2-7; 7 bases line up with TRBD2. Germline V gene lookup returns CDR1 SGHNT and CDR2 YYREEE (reference sequence). Trimming at V came to 0 bases and at J to 4 bases, leaving 10 bases not matched to a gene. The CDR3 consists of 16 residues. DNA of the CDR3: TGTGCCAGCAGCTTGGAGCCTAGCGGTTCTCTTTACGAGCAGTACTTC. This encodes CASSLEPSGSLYEQYF.

This chain joins TRBV4-1 and TRBJ1-1; 7 positions match TRBD1. The CDR3 is 13 residues long. J lost 7 bases, V lost 6 bases, and 8 bases had no gene match. From germline, CDR1 is MGHRA and CDR2 YSYEKL. The CDR3: CASSSLRDSEAFF. The CDR3 coding sequence is TGCGCCAGCAGTTCCCTCCGGGACAGTGAAGCTTTCTTT.